This T cell receptor beta chain came from a study of control samples from healthy donors and cancer patients. Profiling relied on immunoSEQ multiplex PCR, and the TCRdb table lists in-frame clones only, not all of them. Among about 85,000 clones listed, 85% to 90% were seen once. From germline, CDR1 is MNHEY and CDR2 SMNVEV (reference sequence). The CDR3 runs to 12 residues. J was trimmed by 11 bases and V by 6 bases; bases with no gene match: 9. Sequencing used blood. The source is an older woman in good health. This chain connects TRBV27 to TRBJ1-1; 7 nucleotides match TRBD1. The CDR3 sequence: CASREGAGVAFF. DNA for the CDR3: TGTGCCAGCAGGGAGGGGGCAGGGGTGGCTTTCTTT.